These 27 T cell receptor beta chains were all obtained from the same sample, sequenced in a study of blood T cell repertoires in COVID-19. Profiled with immunoSEQ multiplex PCR; TCRdb holds only in-frame clones, not every one. This table holds about 170,000 clones, 84% found once. The specimen was PBMCs or T cells enriched from blood (not recorded which). Receptors were obtained from a man over 45 who had recovered from COVID-19.

The table lists this clone with a count of one. The chain joins TRBV9 to TRBJ2-1, with 9 bases aligning to TRBD1. This CDR3 has 15 residues. V lost 0 bases, J lost 9 bases, and 7 bases stayed unmatched. Per germline, CDR1 SGDLS and CDR2 YYNGEE. As DNA, the CDR3 is TGTGCCAGCAGCGTAGTAGGACAGGGGTGGGGTGAGCAGTTCTTC. Translation gives CASSVVGQGWGEQFF.

The J gene is TRBJ1-1, the V gene TRBV12-5; tentative D call: TRBD1 (5 bases). Germline lookup yields CDR1 LGHNT and CDR2 FRNRAP. V was cut by 8 bases and J by 1 base, with 20 bases left in between. CDR3 length: 16 residues. The CDR3 DNA follows: TGTGCTAGTTCACGACAGATCAACAGCCGGAACACTGAAGCTTTCTTT. This codes for CASSRQINSRNTEAFF.

This rearrangement joins TRBV7-2 to TRBJ1-1, with 10 nucleotides matching TRBD1. The CDR3 covers 14 residues. V gave up 5 bases and J gave up 6 bases; unmatched junction bases: 6. Germline values: CDR1 SGHTA, CDR2 FQGNSA. The DNA for the CDR3 is TGTGCCAGCAGCGGACAGGGGGTAGGAGCTGAAGCTTTCTTT. The encoded protein is CASSGQGVGAEAFF.

The rearrangement links TRBV7-8 to TRBJ1-6, with 7 bases lining up with TRBD1. CDR3 length equals 15 residues. V lost 1 base to trimming and J lost 7 bases; unmatched junction nucleotides: 4. Germline V lookup: CDR1 SGHVS, CDR2 FQNEAQ. The CDR3 sequence is CASSLETRGNSPLHF. The CDR3 nucleotides read TGTGCCAGCAGCTTAGAGACCAGGGGGAATTCACCCCTCCACTTT.

The chain links TRBV7-9 to TRBJ1-1, with no clear D. Per the germline V gene, CDR1 is SEHNR and CDR2 is FQNEAQ (reference sequence). This CDR3 is 14 amino acids long. The V end was cut by 3 bases, the J end by 0 bases, with 8 bases between. CDR3 sequence (DNA): TGTGCCAGCAGCTTTGGACTCATGAACACTGAAGCTTTCTTT. Translation gives CASSFGLMNTEAFF.

CDR3 in amino acids: CASSYRPGSYEQYF. The CDR3 DNA is TGTGCCAGCAGTTATCGTCCAGGTTCCTACGAGCAGTACTTC. V usage is TRBV6-5 and J usage is TRBJ2-7; D unclear. Trimming removed 3 bases at V and 1 base at J, with 10 bases between. Germline V gene lookup returns CDR1 MNHEY and CDR2 SVGAGI. There are 14 residues in the CDR3.

The V and J genes are TRBV4-3 and TRBJ1-6; a weak D match, TRBD1 (5 bases). From germline, CDR1 is LGHNA and CDR2 YSLEER. Trimming left V 1 base short and J 10 bases short, with 14 bases between. CDR3 length: 15 amino acids. CDR3 region: CASSQGVQGSSPLHF. In nucleotides, the CDR3 is TGCGCCAGCAGCCAAGGGGTCCAGGGTAGCTCACCCCTCCACTTT.

The table lists this clone with a count of one. The rearrangement joins TRBV6-5 to TRBJ1-2; 10 bases are a match to TRBD1. Germline-derived CDR1 and CDR2 are MNHEY and SVGAGI. This CDR3 is built from 14 residues. V shed 5 bases, J shed 6 bases, and the junction held 6 bases outside the gene matches. The CDR3 region has the DNA TGTGCCAGCAGTAGACAGGGGGCGCGCGATGGCTACACCTTC. As protein: CASSRQGARDGYTF.

V and J are TRBV7-2 and TRBJ2-5, with 10 bases matching TRBD1. CDR3 length equals 17 residues. V gave up 4 bases and J gave up 4 bases; unmatched junction bases: 12. Germline lookup yields CDR1 SGHTA and CDR2 FQGNSA. CDR3 amino acids: CASSSGQGFGLGETQYF. DNA of the CDR3: TGTGCCAGCAGCTCGGGACAGGGGTTTGGGCTGGGAGAGACCCAGTACTTC.

The rearrangement links TRBV5-6 to TRBJ2-5; 8 bases line up with TRBD2. Germline loops: CDR1 SGHDT, CDR2 YYEEEE. CDR3 length: 18 residues. The V gene end was trimmed by 4 bases and the J gene end by 2 bases; junction bases not matched to a gene: 16. Here the CDR3 DNA reads TGTGCCAGCAGCCTGGGACCCGGGGGTAGCGGGAATCAAGAGACCCAGTACTTC. It is translated as CASSLGPGGSGNQETQYF.

This chain links TRBV6-4 with TRBJ2-7; the D is unclear. The germline V and J ends were trimmed by 2 bases and 0 bases, with 14 bases remaining between them. CDR1 and CDR2 from the germline V gene are MRHNA and SNTAGT. CDR3 length: 16 residues. CDR3 DNA sequence: TGTGCCAGCAGTGACGAAGCACGTTTGAGCTCCTACGAGCAGTACTTC. It codes for CASSDEARLSSYEQYF.

The rearrangement links TRBV10-3 to TRBJ1-3; possible D gene TRBD1, 6 bases. Trimming removed 11 bases at V and 2 bases at J, with 16 bases between. The CDR3 runs to 14 residues. Germline V CDR1 and CDR2: ENHRY, SYGVKD. The CDR3 region is CASKGGTAGNTIYF. The CDR3 bases are TGTGCCTCCAAAGGGGGTACGGCTGGAAACACCATATATTTT.

This clone was seen only a few times. The chain employs TRBV28 and TRBJ2-7, with D hard to call. V gave up 5 bases and J gave up 4 bases, with 9 bases separating them. Germline V gene data show CDR1 as MDHEN and CDR2 as SYDVKM. The CDR3 contains 12 residues. The chain's CDR3 is CASSPRRYEQYF. As DNA, the CDR3 is TGTGCCAGCAGTCCGCGAAGATACGAGCAGTACTTC.

The chain joins TRBV28 to TRBJ1-2, with no clear D. CDR1 is MDHEN and CDR2 is SYDVKM in the germline V gene. V dropped 4 bases and J dropped 4 bases, with 19 bases sitting between them. This CDR3 is 16 amino acids long. As DNA, the CDR3 is TGTGCCAGCAGTTCCACCTTTGGCTCTCGAGGCTATGGCTACACCTTC. This sequence encodes CASSSTFGSRGYGYTF.

This chain uses TRBV28 with TRBJ2-7; 9 bases map to TRBD1. CDR1 is MDHEN, CDR2 SYDVKM, per germline. V dropped 5 bases and J dropped 0; count of bases not matched to a gene: 5. The CDR3 consists of 15 residues. CDR3 sequence: CASSGTGQYSYEQYF. In nucleotides, the CDR3 is TGTGCCAGCAGTGGGACAGGGCAGTACTCCTACGAGCAGTACTTC.

The chain joins TRBV6-5 to TRBJ2-3, with D possibly matching TRBD2 (6 bases). Germline loops: CDR1 MNHEY, CDR2 SVGAGI. The CDR3 has 16 residues. Trimming shortened V by 0 bases and J by 4 bases, and 14 bases separated the two germline ends. The CDR3 region is CASSYSTGEGADTQYF. The CDR3 nucleotides read TGTGCCAGCAGTTACTCGACGGGGGAAGGGGCAGATACGCAGTATTTT.

The J gene is TRBJ2-2, the V gene TRBV5-6; weak D call: TRBD1 (5 bases). The V end lost 2 bases, the J end lost 4 bases, and 15 bases lay between the germline ends. This CDR3 comprises 16 residues. The germline CDR1 and CDR2 sequences are SGHDT and YYEEEE. The chain's CDR3 is CASSLDELGVTGELFF. For the CDR3, the DNA is TGTGCCAGCAGCTTAGATGAGTTAGGGGTCACCGGGGAGCTGTTTTTT. Variable domain in full (rest from reference TRBV5-6 and TRBJ2-2): DAGVTQSPTHLIKTRGQQVTLRCSPKSGHDTVSWYQQALGQGPQFIFQYYEEEERQRGNFPDRFSGHQFPNYSSELNVNALLLGDSALYLCASSLDELGVTGELFFGEGSRLTVL.

This chain links TRBV5-1 with TRBJ1-1, with D possibly being TRBD1 (5 bases). Germline loops: CDR1 SGHRS, CDR2 YFSETQ. The CDR3 length is 16 residues. Trimming left V 0 bases short and J 1 base short, with 13 bases between. The DNA of the CDR3 is TGCGCCAGCAGCTTGGCATCCCAGGGCCCGAACACTGAAGCTTTCTTT. Translation: CASSLASQGPNTEAFF. The whole variable domain, filled in from reference TRBV5-1 and TRBJ1-1, reads KAGVTQTPRYLIKTRGQQVTLSCSPISGHRSVSWYQQTPGQGLQFLFEYFSETQRNKGNFPGRFSGRQFSNSRSEMNVSTLELGDSALYLCASSLASQGPNTEAFFGQGTRLTVV.

The chain recombines TRBV5-1 with TRBJ2-2; 7 bases agree with TRBD1. Germline V gives CDR1 SGHRS, CDR2 YFSETQ. Trimming removed 4 bases from V and 2 bases from J; junction bases left unmatched: 8. This CDR3 has 16 residues. CDR3 nucleotide sequence: TGCGCCAGCAGCCCAAGGGGACAGTCTAACACCGGGGAGCTGTTTTTT. It is translated as CASSPRGQSNTGELFF.

The gene calls are TRBV20-1 and TRBJ1-1; D perhaps matches TRBD1 (5 bases). CDR3 length: 11 residues. CDR1 is DFQATT and CDR2 is SNEGSKA in the germline V gene (reference sequence). Trimming cost V 4 bases and J 6 bases, with 9 bases left between them. CDR3 sequence: CSATKGAEAFF. In DNA, the CDR3 is TGCAGTGCTACTAAAGGGGCTGAAGCTTTCTTT.

This clone was found many times. The chain uses TRBV21-1 and TRBJ1-2. TRBV21-1 corresponds to a pseudogene. This CDR3 is built from 12 residues. The CDR3 loop is CASSKSDYGYTF. The CDR3 nucleotides are TGTGCCAGCAGCAAGTCTGACTATGGCTACACCTTC.

The chain links TRBV19 to TRBJ1-5, with 7 bases lining up with TRBD1. V was pared by 1 base and J by 1 base, with 4 bases of the junction left unmatched. Germline V gene lookup returns CDR1 LNHDA and CDR2 SQIVND (reference sequence). The CDR3 is made up of 16 amino acids. CDR3: CASSIAQGLSNQPQHF. CDR3 sequence (DNA): TGTGCCAGTAGTATAGCACAGGGGCTGAGCAATCAGCCCCAGCATTTT. Full variable domain (missing parts from reference TRBV19 and TRBJ1-5): DGGITQSPKYLFRKEGQNVTLSCEQNLNHDAMYWYRQDPGQGLRLIYYSQIVNDFQKGDIAEGYSVSREKKESFPLTVTSAQKNPTAFYLCASSIAQGLSNQPQHFGDGTRLSIL.

The genes are TRBV2 and TRBJ2-5; D unresolved. The CDR3 sequence is 12 residues long. The germline V gene has CDR1 SNHLY and CDR2 FYNNEI. The germline V and J ends were trimmed by 4 bases and 0 bases, with 3 bases remaining between them. The CDR3 region is CASSANQETQYF. CDR3 DNA sequence: TGTGCCAGCAGTGCAAACCAAGAGACCCAGTACTTC. The variable domain in full, with the rest retrieved from reference TRBV2 and TRBJ2-5, is EPEVTQTPSHQVTQMGQEVILRCVPISNHLYFYWYRQILGQKVEFLVSFYNNEISEKSEIFDDQFSVERPDGSNFTLKIRSTKLEDSAMYFCASSANQETQYFGPGTRLLVL.

The V and J genes are TRBV7-3 and TRBJ1-1; TRBD1 might be the D (5 bases). The CDR3 contains 16 residues. Germline CDR1 is SGHTA and CDR2 is FQGTGA. Trimming pared 5 bases from V and 3 bases from J, leaving 19 bases between. CDR3 loop: CASSLCEIGGDTEAFF. DNA of the CDR3: TGTGCCAGCAGCCTTTGCGAAATCGGGGGGGACACTGAAGCTTTCTTT.

The chain has TRBV2 and TRBJ2-5; 8 bases align to TRBD1. CDR3 length: 15 amino acids. Germline assignment: CDR1 SNHLY and CDR2 FYNNEI. Trimming at V came to 6 bases and at J to 5 bases, leaving 11 bases not matched to a gene. CDR3 protein: CASSRDRGRQETQYF. The CDR3 bases are TGTGCCAGCAGCCGAGACAGGGGAAGGCAGGAGACCCAGTACTTC.

The chain recombines TRBV19 with TRBJ1-2; perhaps TRBD1 as D (5 bases). CDR1 LNHDA and CDR2 SQIVND come from the germline V gene (reference sequence). V gave up 3 bases and J gave up 8 bases, with 25 bases separating them. The CDR3 runs to 17 residues. CDR3 sequence: CASSMRNDRFIKRGYTF. The CDR3 coding sequence is TGTGCCAGTAGTATGAGAAATGACAGATTCATCAAACGGGGCTACACCTTC.

The J gene is TRBJ2-1, the V gene TRBV5-1; D unresolved. Germline loops: CDR1 SGHRS, CDR2 YFSETQ. This CDR3 is 13 amino acids long. V lost 4 bases and J 1 base, leaving 6 bases between the germline ends. The CDR3 region is CASSAGSYNEQFF. The CDR3, as DNA: TGCGCCAGCAGCGCCGGGTCCTACAATGAGCAGTTCTTC.